This T cell receptor (beta chain) was captured by sequencing in a study of CD8+ T cells in alopecia areata. Study background: Treated patients were given oral tofacitinib, which was dosed at 5 to 10 mg twice daily.

From PBMCs, CD4+ and CD8+ T cells were sorted. After isolation, RNA underwent reverse transcription to generate cDNA as the sequencing template. Assay: immunoSEQ multiplex PCR; the TCRdb copy retains only in-frame clones and omits some. The sample has 140,000 to 150,000 clones, 47% seen once. The CDR3 length is 12 residues. CDR1 KGHSH and CDR2 LQKENI come from the germline V gene. Trimming removed 4 bases at V and 3 bases at J, with 7 bases between. The sequenced material came from CD4+ T cells sorted from blood. The TCR was taken from a human donor with alopecia areata. The V and J genes are TRBV18 and TRBJ2-7; D may be TRBD2 (6 bases). CDR3 sequence (DNA): TGTGCCAGCTCACAGGAGGGCTACGAGCAGTACTTC. Its translation: CASSQEGYEQYF.